Following are 7 T cell receptor beta chains from one sample sequenced in a study of blood T cells in healthy people across ages. With a J-beta primer mix and a sample-barcoded 5' primer, a second PCR ran about 6 to 11 cycles. In TCRdb, the 5' RACE reads were re-called with MiXCR into one record per CDR3 protein. This table has over 950,000 distinct CDR3 sequences, just over 50% appearing once. Sequencing input: blood. Receptors were obtained from a woman aged 60 to 75 in good health.

The chain recombines TRBV29-1 with TRBJ2-1; TRBD1 or TRBD2 may be the D gene (5 bases each). Germline CDR1 is SQVTM and CDR2 is ANQGSEA. V lost 4 bases, J lost 10 bases, and 17 bases lay in between. The CDR3 length is 13 residues. The CDR3 nucleotides read TGCAGCGTTGTCCGACCGGGACCTTTCGAGCAGTTCTTC. This gives the protein CSVVRPGPFEQFF.

This clonotype was seen more than once but under ten times. The gene calls are TRBV28 and TRBJ2-4; 8 positions match TRBD1. With the DNA end fitting TRBJ2-7 better, the J assignment may be wrong. CDR3 length equals 14 residues. From germline, CDR1 is MDHEN and CDR2 SYDVKM. The DNA for the CDR3 is TGTGCCAGCACTTGGGACAGGTCCCTCTACGAGCAGTACTTC. Its protein product is CASTWDRSLYEQYF.

This CDR3 reads CATSDSPQETQYF. DNA of the CDR3: TGTGCCACCAGTGATTCGCCTCAAGAGACCCAGTACTTC. V is TRBV24-1 and J is TRBJ2-5, with no clear D. The CDR3 is made up of 13 amino acids. Per the germline V gene, CDR1 is KGHDR and CDR2 is SFDVKD. Trimming removed 2 bases at V and 2 bases at J, with 5 bases between.

This chain links TRBV20-1 with TRBJ2-2; 15 bases agree with TRBD2. The trim removed 0 bases at V and 1 base at J, leaving 3 bases unmatched. Germline V lookup: CDR1 DFQATT, CDR2 SNEGSKA (reference sequence). The CDR3 totals 18 residues. CDR3 protein: CSARDRTSGRVNTGELFF. The CDR3 DNA follows: TGCAGTGCTAGAGATCGGACTAGCGGGAGGGTGAACACCGGGGAGCTGTTTTTT.

The chain couples TRBV10-3 to TRBJ2-5; 12 positions match TRBD2. The CDR3 extends over 16 amino acids. The V gene end was trimmed by 6 bases and the J gene end by 2 bases; junction bases not matched to a gene: 7. Germline lookup yields CDR1 ENHRY and CDR2 SYGVKD. The CDR3 region is CAISPGLAGGQETQYF. In nucleotides, the CDR3 is TGTGCCATCAGCCCCGGGCTAGCGGGAGGGCAAGAGACCCAGTACTTC.

The chain has TRBV6-5 and TRBJ2-1; 8 nucleotides align to TRBD2. Looked up from germline, CDR1 is MNHEY and CDR2 is SVGAGI. The V segment lost 5 bases and the J segment 9 bases; nucleotides outside the gene matches: 12. The CDR3 contains 15 residues. The CDR3 DNA reads TGTGCCAGCAGTAAACTCAGCGGGAGAGCTACTGAGCAGTTCTTC. Its translation: CASSKLSGRATEQFF.

The chain has TRBV2 and TRBJ2-7, with 16 bases fitting TRBD2. After removal of 6 bases from V and 0 bases from J, the junction contained 8 bases not matched to a gene. Germline-derived CDR1 and CDR2 are SNHLY and FYNNEI. The CDR3 is made up of 18 amino acids. The chain's CDR3 is CASSVGLAGGGSSYEQYF. The CDR3 DNA sequence: TGTGCCAGCAGCGTGGGACTAGCGGGAGGGGGAAGCTCCTACGAGCAGTACTTC. The entire variable domain, with the rest obtained from reference TRBV2 and TRBJ2-7, is as follows: EPEVTQTPSHQVTQMGQEVILRCVPISNHLYFYWYRQILGQKVEFLVSFYNNEISEKSEIFDDQFSVERPDGSNFTLKIRSTKLEDSAMYFCASSVGLAGGGSSYEQYFGPGTRLTVT.